The 3 T cell receptor beta chains given below trace back to one sample, sequenced in a study of memory CD4+ T cells and cytomegalovirus serostatus. The sort gate was single viable CD3+CD4+CD8-CD45RO+ cells for memory CD4+ T cells. TCRdb's copy holds only in-frame clones and misses some; the assay was immunoSEQ multiplex PCR. The sample lists 70,000 to 95,000 clones, approximately 84% occurring once. The sample was memory CD4+ T cells from blood. Receptors originate from an adult in good health and CMV-seronegative.

This chain uses TRBV2 with TRBJ2-5, with D possibly matching TRBD1 (5 bases). Germline loops: CDR1 SNHLY, CDR2 FYNNEI. Trimming shortened V by 6 bases and J by 5 bases, and 13 bases separated the two germline ends. There are 13 residues in the CDR3. CDR3: CASRSRQYETQYF. Here the CDR3 DNA reads TGTGCCAGCAGATCCCGACAGTATGAGACCCAGTACTTC.

The rearrangement links TRBV5-1 to TRBJ2-5; maybe TRBD2 (5 bases). The CDR3 spans 14 residues. V shed 4 bases and J shed 5 bases, with 15 bases lying between them. Germline-derived CDR1 and CDR2 are SGHRS and YFSETQ. CDR3 bases: TGCGCCAGCAGCGAGGGAAGAGGAGGTGAGACCCAGTACTTC. As protein: CASSEGRGGETQYF.

The rearrangement links TRBV7-6 to TRBJ1-1, with TRBD1 matching 7 bases. V lost 5 bases to trimming and J lost 5 bases; unmatched junction nucleotides: 11. The length of the CDR3 is 15 residues. Germline-derived CDR1 and CDR2 are SGHVS and FNYEAQ. CDR3 DNA sequence: TGTGCCAGCAGCCCAAGCATGGACAGGCAGACTGAAGCTTTCTTT. Its translation: CASSPSMDRQTEAFF.